These 21 T cell receptor beta chains were all obtained from the same sample, sequenced in a study of T cell repertoires in cytomegalovirus infection. MiXCR was run by TCRdb on the reads, yielding one entry per CDR3 protein. This sample has tens of thousands of distinct CDR3 sequences, with 24% found just once. These receptors have no known antigen. Sequencing was performed on CD8+ T cells from cultured PBMCs, taken from culture after CMV antigen stimulation. The receptors derive from a human donor in good health (CMV status not recorded). Some clones in this sample may be carry-over from other donors' samples.

The rearrangement joins TRBV12-5 to TRBJ2-4, with 13 nucleotides matching TRBD2. This CDR3 spans 18 amino acids. After removal of 1 base from V and 1 base from J, the junction contained 4 bases not matched to a gene. CDR1 is LGHNT and CDR2 is FRNRAP in the germline V gene. The CDR3 nucleotides read TGTGCTAGTGGTTTGGGGACTAGCGGGAGTTATGCCAAAAACATTCAGTACTTC. It specifies CASGLGTSGSYAKNIQYF.

This chain uses TRBV7-4 with TRBJ1-5, with no clear D. The CDR3 length is 15 residues. V lost 7 bases and J lost 5, with 18 bases in between. Germline V gene sequence: CDR1 SGHVT, CDR2 SQSDAQ. DNA of the CDR3: TGTGCCAGCAACTCCCTTGACACGGCCGATCAGCCCCAGCATTTT. Protein sequence: CASNSLDTADQPQHF.

In its sample, this clonotype was seen many times. The chain recombines TRBV6-1 with TRBJ2-1; D not resolved. The CDR3 is made up of 15 amino acids. Germline V gene lookup returns CDR1 MNHNS and CDR2 SASEGT. Trimming pared 5 bases from V and 1 base from J, leaving 12 bases between. The CDR3 DNA reads TGTGCCAGCAGTCCATTGAAGGGTTCCTACAATGAGCAGTTCTTC. The encoded protein is CASSPLKGSYNEQFF.

This rearrangement joins TRBV4-3 to TRBJ1-2; D is possibly TRBD1 (5 bases). V gave up 4 bases and J gave up 3 bases, with 15 bases separating them. The CDR3 covers 15 residues. Looked up from germline, CDR1 is LGHNA and CDR2 is YSLEER. CDR3: CASSPRDGGYYGYTF. The CDR3 DNA sequence: TGCGCCAGCAGCCCCCGGGACGGTGGGTACTATGGCTACACCTTC.

The chain carries TRBV27 and TRBJ2-3, with no clear D. The CDR3 sequence is 13 residues long. Germline CDR1 MNHEY, CDR2 SMNVEV (reference sequence). V lost 2 bases to trimming and J lost 1 base, with 4 bases between them. The CDR3: CASSLIGTDTQYF. DNA of the CDR3: TGTGCCAGCAGTTTAATAGGCACAGATACGCAGTATTTT.

This clonotype showed up many times. V usage is TRBV11-2 and J usage is TRBJ1-4; no firm D call. Trimming removed 4 bases at V and 8 bases at J, with 17 bases between. This CDR3 contains 15 residues. Germline CDR1 reads SGHAT; CDR2 reads FQNNGV. This chain's CDR3 is CASSYLGSIGEKLFF. The CDR3 nucleotides read TGTGCCAGCAGCTACCTGGGGTCCATCGGGGAAAAACTGTTTTTT.

This clonotype was seen at least ten times. The chain recombines TRBV7-2 with TRBJ2-1, with 9 nucleotides matching TRBD2. Germline CDR1 is SGHTA and CDR2 is FQGNSA. The CDR3 length is 15 residues. After removal of 4 bases from V and 7 bases from J, the junction contained 8 bases not matched to a gene. In nucleotides, the CDR3 is TGTGCCAGCAGCTCTCGACTAGCGGCTCGGAATGAGCAGTTCTTC. Protein product: CASSSRLAARNEQFF. The full variable domain, with the rest looked up from reference TRBV7-2 and TRBJ2-1, is GAGVSQSPSNKVTEKGKDVELRCDPISGHTALYWYRQSLGQGLEFLIYFQGNSAPDKSGLPSDRFSAERTGGSVSTLTIQRTQQEDSAVYLCASSSRLAARNEQFFGPGTRLTVL.

As for this clonotype: Being one base from a much bigger clone, this may be a read error. In DNA form, the CDR3 reads TGTGCCAGCGGGATTAGCTACAATGAGCTGTTCTTC. Translation gives CASGISYNELFF. The chain couples TRBV12-3 or TRBV12-4 to TRBJ2-1; D is ambiguous. This CDR3 is built from 12 residues.

Only a few counts were recorded for this clonotype. The chain is built from TRBV7-9 and TRBJ2-4, with D hard to call. The CDR3 has 13 amino acids. V was trimmed by 0 bases and J by 5 bases, leaving 5 bases between them. Germline CDR1 and CDR2: SEHNR and FQNEAQ (reference sequence). The CDR3 is CASSLAQENIQYF. Written as DNA, the CDR3 is TGTGCCAGCAGCTTAGCCCAGGAAAACATTCAGTACTTC.

This clonotype was recorded at least ten times. This chain links TRBV7-2 with TRBJ1-1; 7 positions agree with TRBD1. V dropped 5 bases and J dropped 5; count of bases not matched to a gene: 2. CDR3 size: 12 residues. Germline loops: CDR1 SGHTA, CDR2 FQGNSA. The CDR3 reads CASSPDRTEAFF. Here the CDR3 DNA reads TGTGCCAGCAGCCCGGACAGGACTGAAGCTTTCTTT.

The chain has TRBV7-9 and TRBJ2-5; 7 bases map to TRBD1. The CDR3 sequence is 15 residues long. CDR1 SEHNR and CDR2 FQNEAQ come from the germline V gene (reference sequence). The trim removed 5 bases at V and 3 bases at J, leaving 9 bases unmatched. The CDR3 spells CASSPSTGEKETQYF. CDR3 nucleotides: TGTGCCAGCAGCCCCTCTACAGGGGAAAAAGAGACCCAGTACTTC.

The chain uses TRBV4-1 and TRBJ2-1; D is possibly TRBD1 (8 bases). V lost 0 bases and J lost 4, with 16 bases in between. This CDR3 region has 17 residues. Germline CDR1 and CDR2: MGHRA and YSYEKL. This CDR3 reads CASSQDLNRGGYNEQFF. DNA for the CDR3: TGCGCCAGCAGCCAAGATCTAAACAGGGGGGGGTACAATGAGCAGTTCTTC.

The rearrangement joins TRBV15 to TRBJ2-3; D unresolved. Deletions cut 0 bases from V and 3 bases from J, with 4 bases between. The CDR3 is 13 residues long. Germline CDR1 is LNHNV and CDR2 is YYDKDF (reference sequence). Written as DNA, the CDR3 is TGTGCCACCAGCAGAGATATAACAGATACGCAGTATTTT. Amino acids: CATSRDITDTQYF.

In its sample, this clonotype was seen a few times. This sequence joins TRBV6-2 or TRBV6-3 and TRBJ2-2; no clear D gene. The V gene's germline CDR1 is MNHEY and CDR2 SVGEGT. CDR3 length equals 11 residues. The V and J ends lost 11 bases and 6 bases respectively, with 10 bases between them. Here the CDR3 DNA reads TGTGCCGCACGGAGATCCGGGGAGCTGTTTTTT. It specifies CAARRSGELFF.

This clonotype was picked up many times. V usage is TRBV6-2 or TRBV6-3 and J usage is TRBJ1-4; no clear D. Trimming cost V 5 bases and J 6 bases, with 13 bases left between them. The germline V gene encodes CDR1 MNHEY and CDR2 SVGEGT. This CDR3 has 14 amino acids. As DNA, the CDR3 is TGTGCCAGCAGTCCATATGACGACGATGAAAAACTGTTTTTT. Translating it yields CASSPYDDDEKLFF.

This chain links TRBV6-2 or TRBV6-3 with TRBJ2-5; TRBD2 agrees at 12 bases. Germline CDR1 MNHEY, CDR2 SVGEGT. Trimming at V came to 6 bases and at J to 3 bases, leaving 2 bases not matched to a gene. The CDR3 spans 14 residues. The CDR3 DNA follows: TGTGCCAGCAGCAGACTAGCGGGAGAAGAGACCCAGTACTTC. This translates into CASSRLAGEETQYF.

In its sample, this clonotype was seen a few times. This chain uses TRBV6-6 with TRBJ1-2, with D maybe TRBD1 (6 bases). Germline V gene data show CDR1 as MNHNY and CDR2 as SVGAGI (reference sequence). The CDR3 has 16 amino acids. Trimming stripped 5 bases from V and 4 bases from J, with 20 bases between. CDR3 in amino acids: CASSTRQEDLGYGYTF. The CDR3 DNA follows: TGTGCCAGCAGTACACGACAGGAAGACCTCGGCTATGGCTACACCTTC.

The V and J genes are TRBV15 and TRBJ2-7, with 13 positions matching TRBD2. CDR1 and CDR2 (germline): LNHNV, YYDKDF (reference sequence). This CDR3 has 17 residues. Germline trimming cut 3 bases from V and 4 bases from J; bases unmatched to any gene: 9. CDR3 coding DNA: TGTGCCACCAGCAGTCGCCAGACTAGCGGGAGGTGGTACGAGCAGTACTTC. Protein sequence: CATSSRQTSGRWYEQYF.

This clonotype was found a few times. The CDR3 reads CASSLGSWVRENTIYF. DNA of the CDR3: TGTGCCAGCAGCTTAGGGTCGTGGGTTCGCGAAAACACCATATATTTT. The gene calls are TRBV11-2 and TRBJ1-3; D is undetermined. The V end lost 1 base, the J end lost 6 bases, and 16 bases lay between the germline ends. Germline lookup yields CDR1 SGHAT and CDR2 FQNNGV. The CDR3 runs to 16 residues.

This clonotype came up a few times. The gene calls are TRBV30 and TRBJ2-7, with a possible D match to TRBD1 (8 bases). V lost 3 bases and J lost 3, with 15 bases in between. CDR1 and CDR2 from the germline V gene are GTSNPN and SVGIG (reference sequence). The CDR3 spans 14 residues. CDR3 protein: CAWRDTGGDYEQYF. The CDR3 bases are TGTGCCTGGAGGGACACAGGGGGGGACTACGAGCAGTACTTC. Together with reference TRBV30 and TRBJ2-7, the CDR3 gives the full variable domain: SQTIHQWPATLVQPVGSPLSLECTVEGTSNPNLYWYRQAAGRGLQLLFYSVGIGQISSEVPQNLSASRPQDRQFILSSKKLLLSDSGFYLCAWRDTGGDYEQYFGPGTRLTVT.

V gene TRBV7-9 combines with J gene TRBJ1-1, with 10 bases aligning to TRBD1. Germline V lookup: CDR1 SEHNR, CDR2 FQNEAQ (reference sequence). V was pared by 6 bases and J by 1 base, with 5 bases of the junction left unmatched. The length of the CDR3 is 15 residues. Here the CDR3 reads CASSPTGGKNTEAFF. The CDR3 DNA sequence: TGTGCCAGCAGTCCGACAGGGGGCAAGAACACTGAAGCTTTCTTT.